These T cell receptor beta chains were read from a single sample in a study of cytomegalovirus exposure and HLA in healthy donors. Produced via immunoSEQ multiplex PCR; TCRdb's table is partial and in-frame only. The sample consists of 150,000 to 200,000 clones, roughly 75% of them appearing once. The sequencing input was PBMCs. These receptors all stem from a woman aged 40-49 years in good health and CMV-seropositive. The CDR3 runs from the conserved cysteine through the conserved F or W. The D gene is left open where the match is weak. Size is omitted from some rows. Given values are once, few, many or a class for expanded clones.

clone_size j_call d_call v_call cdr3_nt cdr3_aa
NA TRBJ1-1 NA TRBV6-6 TGTGCCAGCAGTCCCCAGGCGAACACTGAAGCTTTCTTT CASSPQANTEAFF
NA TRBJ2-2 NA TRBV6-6 TGTGCCAGCAGTTTCCCGAGTACCGCGGGCACCGGGGAGCTGTTTTTT CASSFPSTAGTGELFF
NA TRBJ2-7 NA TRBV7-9 TGTGCCAGCAGCTTGCCCCCGGGGGGGACAGCCTACGAGCAGTACTTC CASSLPPGGTAYEQYF
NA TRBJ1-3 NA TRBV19 TGTGCCAGTAGTATGCGGGGGTCTGGAAACACCATATATTTT CASSMRGSGNTIYF
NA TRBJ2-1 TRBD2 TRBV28 TGTGCCAGCAGTCTTAGAATCGGCGGACTAGGGATCAATGAGCAGTTCTTC CASSLRIGGLGINEQFF
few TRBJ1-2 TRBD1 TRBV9 TGTGCCAGCAGCGTAGGAGGGACAGCTGCTAACTATGGCTACACCTTC CASSVGGTAANYGYTF
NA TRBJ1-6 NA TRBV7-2 TGTGCCAGCAGCCAGCACAGGAGCTCCTATAATTCACCCCTCCACTTT CASSQHRSSYNSPLHF
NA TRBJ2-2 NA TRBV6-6 TGTGCCAGCAGCCACGGATACAGCGGGGAGCTGTTTTTT CASSHGYSGELFF
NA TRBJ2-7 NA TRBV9 TGTGCCAGCAGCGTAGGAGGGGGACAATACGAGCAGTACTTC CASSVGGGQYEQYF
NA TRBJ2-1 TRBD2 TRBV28 TGTGCCAGCAGTCCCTCGGGAGGAGGGGCCCATGAGCAGTTCTTC CASSPSGGGAHEQFF
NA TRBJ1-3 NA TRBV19 TGTGCCAGTACCAACACAGGAAACACCATATATTTT CASTNTGNTIYF
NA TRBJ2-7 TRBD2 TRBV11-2 TGTGCCAGCAGCACTCGGACTAGCGGGAGGTACGAGCAGTACTTC CASSTRTSGRYEQYF
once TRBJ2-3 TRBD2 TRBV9 TGTGCCAGCAGCGTAGATCTAGCGGGCCAACTAGATACGCAGTATTTT CASSVDLAGQLDTQYF
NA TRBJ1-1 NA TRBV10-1 TGCGCCAGCAGTGAAAACCAGGACACTGAAGCTTTCTTT CASSENQDTEAFF
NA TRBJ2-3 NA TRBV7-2 TGTGCCAGCAGCCTTTACCGGGACTCCGAGATCACAGATACGCAGTATTTT CASSLYRDSEITDTQYF
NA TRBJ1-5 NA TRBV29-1 TGCAGCGTTCGGGGGGTCGAGGGTCAGCCCCAGCATTTT CSVRGVEGQPQHF
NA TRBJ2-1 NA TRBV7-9 TGTGCCAGCAGCTTAGGCAGGGGCTCCTACAATGAGCAGTTCTTC CASSLGRGSYNEQFF
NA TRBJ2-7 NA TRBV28 TGTGCCAGCAGCACCCTCAGCGGAATAAGAAACTACGAGCAGTACTTC CASSTLSGIRNYEQYF
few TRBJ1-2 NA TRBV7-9 TGTGCCGGCGCGGGCGGGGCAGACTATGGCTACACCTTC CAGAGGADYGYTF
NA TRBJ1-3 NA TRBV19 TGTGCCAGTAATTCCCATAGCTCTGGAAACACCATATATTTT CASNSHSSGNTIYF
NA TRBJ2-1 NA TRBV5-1 TGCGCCAGCAGCTTGGCCAGCGTCCGTTCCCCCTACAATGAGCAGTTCTTC CASSLASVRSPYNEQFF
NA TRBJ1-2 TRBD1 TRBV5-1 TGCGCCAGCAGCTCTGGGACAGACTATGGCTACACCTTC CASSSGTDYGYTF
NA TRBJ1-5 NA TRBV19 TGTGCCAGTAGTATAGCAGGGTTTGGACAGCCCCAGCATTTT CASSIAGFGQPQHF
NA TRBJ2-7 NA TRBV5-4 TGTGCCAGCAGCTTGGCCAGGGAAGAGCAGTACTTC CASSLAREEQYF
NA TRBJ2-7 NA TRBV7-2 TGTGCCAGCAGCTTAGGTCCGGAGCCCGATGAGTACTTC CASSLGPEPDEYF
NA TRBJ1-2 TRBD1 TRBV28 TGTGCCAGCAGTCCAGGGGGAACAGGGGTTTCCGGCTATGGCTACACCTTC CASSPGGTGVSGYGYTF
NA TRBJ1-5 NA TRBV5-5 TGTGCCAGCAGCTTGGGGACAGCTAATCAGCCCCAGCATTTT CASSLGTANQPQHF
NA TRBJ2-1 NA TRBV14 TGTGCCAGCAGCCTCCAGGGGCCTGAGCAGTTCTTC CASSLQGPEQFF
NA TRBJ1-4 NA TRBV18 TGTGCCAGCTCACCACGAAGAGCAGGTTACATGGAAAAACTGTTTTTT CASSPRRAGYMEKLFF
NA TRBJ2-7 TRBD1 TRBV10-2 TGCGCCAGCAGGGCCCGATCCGGGACAGGGGACTACGAGCAGTACTTC CASRARSGTGDYEQYF
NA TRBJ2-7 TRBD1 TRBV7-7 TGTGCTAGCAGCCAAGGGGGCGGGCCGACCTACGAGCAGTACTTC CASSQGGGPTYEQYF
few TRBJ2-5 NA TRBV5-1 TGCGCCAGCAGCTTTGATAGCGTGGAGACCCAGTACTTC CASSFDSVETQYF
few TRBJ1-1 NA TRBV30 TGTGCCTGGACAACGGGACAACCAACTGAAGCTTTCTTT CAWTTGQPTEAFF
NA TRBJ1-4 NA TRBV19 TGTGCCAGTACCCTTTCAGGGGCGACTAATGAAAAACTGTTTTTT CASTLSGATNEKLFF
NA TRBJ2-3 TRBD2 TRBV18 TGTGCCAGCTCATCCGGACTAGCGGGGGAAGGTACGCAGTATTTT CASSSGLAGEGTQYF
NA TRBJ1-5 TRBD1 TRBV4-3 TGCGCCAGCAGCCCAGGACAGGGGGCGAGTCAGCCCCAGCATTTT CASSPGQGASQPQHF
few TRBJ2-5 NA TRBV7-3 TGTGCCAGCAGCTTAGCCGGACTGGGGGAGACCCAGTACTTC CASSLAGLGETQYF
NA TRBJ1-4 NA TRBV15 TGTGCCACCAGCAGAGGCACCCTGGGGCGAACTAATGAAAAACTGTTTTTT CATSRGTLGRTNEKLFF
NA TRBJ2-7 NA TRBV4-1 TGCGCCAGCAGCCAAGTATCGAGCGGAAGCTCCTACGAGCAGTACTTC CASSQVSSGSSYEQYF
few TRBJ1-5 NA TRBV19 TGTGCCAGTAGTTCACAGGTTAATCAGCCCCAGCATTTT CASSSQVNQPQHF
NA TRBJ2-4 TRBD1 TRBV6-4 TGTGCCAGCAGTGACCCGGACAGGGAATTTCCGGACATTCAGTACTTC CASSDPDREFPDIQYF
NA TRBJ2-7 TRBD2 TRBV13 TGTGCCAGCAGCTCAAAGGGACTACACCCCTACGAGCAGTACTTC CASSSKGLHPYEQYF
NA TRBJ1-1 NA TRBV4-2 TGTGCCAGCAGCCAAGATCAGGTGTTGGGTCGGGGGAGAAGGACTGAAGCTTTCTTT CASSQDQVLGRGRRTEAFF
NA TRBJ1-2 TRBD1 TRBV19 TGTGCCAGTAGTAGACAGGGGGATCAAGTTGGCTACACCTTC CASSRQGDQVGYTF
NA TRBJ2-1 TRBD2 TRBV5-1 TGCGCCAGCAGCTTGGCCGGGATAGCGGGAGGTGAGCAGTTCTTC CASSLAGIAGGEQFF
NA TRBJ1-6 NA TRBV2 TGTGCCAGCAACCGCGGGTCGACTGATAATTCACCCCTCCACTTT CASNRGSTDNSPLHF